This T cell receptor beta chain comes out of a study of T cell responses to AZD1222 COVID-19 vaccine. Notes on the study in general: In a largely white British group with more females than males, clonal diversity was possibly underestimated. Spike-specific TCR repertoires showed rising breadth and depth after two AZD1222 doses. Variant regions that are unmutated are reportedly the target of nearly half of spike-specific TCRs. Mapped onto spike, vaccine-associated CD4 TCRs spanned it and were dominant at 160-218 and 743-854.

Profiling relied on immunoSEQ multiplex PCR, and the TCRdb table lists in-frame clones only, not all of them. The sample lists around 170,000 clones; about nine tenths were seen once. Concerning this clone itself: Its antigen is unknown.

The sequence was obtained from an adult who received the AZD1222 COVID-19 vaccine. The sample here was peripheral blood, taken 28 days after the second AZD1222 dose.

The CDR3 loop reads CASSLTENTEAFF. The CDR3 nucleotides are TGCGCCAGCAGCTTGACAGAAAACACTGAAGCTTTCTTT. The V gene is TRBV5-1, the J gene TRBJ1-1; D unresolved. With 1 base removed from V and 2 bases from J, the gap between germline ends came to 6 bases. The CDR3 consists of 13 residues. Germline V CDR1 and CDR2: SGHRS, YFSETQ.